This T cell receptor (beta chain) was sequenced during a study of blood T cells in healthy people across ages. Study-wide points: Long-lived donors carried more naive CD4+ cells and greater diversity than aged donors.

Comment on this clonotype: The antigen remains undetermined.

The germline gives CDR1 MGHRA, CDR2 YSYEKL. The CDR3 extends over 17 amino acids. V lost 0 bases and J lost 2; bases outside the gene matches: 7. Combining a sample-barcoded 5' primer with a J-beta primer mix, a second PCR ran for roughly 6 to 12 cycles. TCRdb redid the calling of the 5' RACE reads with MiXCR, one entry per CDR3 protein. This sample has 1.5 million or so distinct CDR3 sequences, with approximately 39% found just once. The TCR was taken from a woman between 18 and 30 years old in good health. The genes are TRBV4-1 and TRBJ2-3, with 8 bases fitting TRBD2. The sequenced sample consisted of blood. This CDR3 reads CASSQDGAGGPTDTQYF. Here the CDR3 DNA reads TGCGCCAGCAGCCAAGATGGGGCGGGGGGCCCCACAGATACGCAGTATTTT.